The clone carrying this T cell receptor beta chain was seen repeatedly, ten times or more. Its antigen is not known. A Clinical Activity Score of at least 3, a NOSPECS grade of at least 4 and a duration under 3 months were recorded in the ophthalmopathy patients. The germline gives CDR1 KGHSH, CDR2 LQKENI. The CDR3 covers 14 residues. The ends were cut back, 5 bases at V and 0 bases at J, with 8 bases in the middle. This record comes from a study of T cells in Graves' hyperthyroidism and ophthalmopathy. Broader study findings: Progression to ophthalmopathy was predicted a median of roughly 6.8 months early. Most thyroid-expanded clonotypes above 0.001 were also found in blood. From stable hyperthyroidism, ophthalmopathy was set apart by a 13 V-J model.

Authors of the study amplified TCR beta CDR3 regions from RNA transcripts. TCR CDR3 underwent first-round RT-PCR with the HTBI primer set. TCRdb recomputed calls from the multiplex PCR reads with MiXCR, one row per CDR3 protein. The sample records hundreds of thousands of distinct CDR3 sequences, over 12% being singletons. The J gene is TRBJ2-4, the V gene TRBV18; D unclear. Sample: blood. The receptor was derived from a man between 45 and 60 years old with Graves' ophthalmopathy. The CDR3 is CASSMEVAKNIQYF. In DNA, the CDR3 is TGTGCCAGCTCAATGGAAGTAGCCAAAAACATTCAGTACTTC.